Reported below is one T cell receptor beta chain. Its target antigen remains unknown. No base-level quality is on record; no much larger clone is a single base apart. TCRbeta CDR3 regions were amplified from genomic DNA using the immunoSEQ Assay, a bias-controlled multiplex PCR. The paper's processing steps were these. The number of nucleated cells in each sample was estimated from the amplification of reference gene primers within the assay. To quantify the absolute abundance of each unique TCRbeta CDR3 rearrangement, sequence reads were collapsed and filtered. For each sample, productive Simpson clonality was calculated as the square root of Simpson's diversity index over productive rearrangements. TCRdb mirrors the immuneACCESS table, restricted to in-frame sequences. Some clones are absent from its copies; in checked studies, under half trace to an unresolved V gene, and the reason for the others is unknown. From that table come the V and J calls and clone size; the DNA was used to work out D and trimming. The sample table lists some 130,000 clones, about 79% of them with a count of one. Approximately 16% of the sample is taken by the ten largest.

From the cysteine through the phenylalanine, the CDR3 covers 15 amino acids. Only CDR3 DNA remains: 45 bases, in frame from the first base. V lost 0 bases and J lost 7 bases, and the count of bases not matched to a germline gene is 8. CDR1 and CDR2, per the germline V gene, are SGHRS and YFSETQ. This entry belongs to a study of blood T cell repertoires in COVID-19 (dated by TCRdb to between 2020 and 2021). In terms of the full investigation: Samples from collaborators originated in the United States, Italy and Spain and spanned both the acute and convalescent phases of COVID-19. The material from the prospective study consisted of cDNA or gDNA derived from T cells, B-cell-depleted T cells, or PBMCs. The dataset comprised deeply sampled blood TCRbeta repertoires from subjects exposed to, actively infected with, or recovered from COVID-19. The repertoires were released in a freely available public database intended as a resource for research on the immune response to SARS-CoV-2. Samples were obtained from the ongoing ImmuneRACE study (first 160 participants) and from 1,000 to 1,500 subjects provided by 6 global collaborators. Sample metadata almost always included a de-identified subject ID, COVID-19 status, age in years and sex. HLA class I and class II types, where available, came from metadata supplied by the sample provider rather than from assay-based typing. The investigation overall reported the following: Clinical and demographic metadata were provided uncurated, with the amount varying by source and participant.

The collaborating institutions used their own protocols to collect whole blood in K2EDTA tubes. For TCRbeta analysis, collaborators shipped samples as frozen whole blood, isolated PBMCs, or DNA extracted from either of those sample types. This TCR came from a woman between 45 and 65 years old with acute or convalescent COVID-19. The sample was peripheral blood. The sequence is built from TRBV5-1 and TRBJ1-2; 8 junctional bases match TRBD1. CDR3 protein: CASSLDGQGAGGYTF. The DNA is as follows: TGCGCCAGCAGCTTGGACGGTCAGGGGGCGGGTGGCTACACCTTC.